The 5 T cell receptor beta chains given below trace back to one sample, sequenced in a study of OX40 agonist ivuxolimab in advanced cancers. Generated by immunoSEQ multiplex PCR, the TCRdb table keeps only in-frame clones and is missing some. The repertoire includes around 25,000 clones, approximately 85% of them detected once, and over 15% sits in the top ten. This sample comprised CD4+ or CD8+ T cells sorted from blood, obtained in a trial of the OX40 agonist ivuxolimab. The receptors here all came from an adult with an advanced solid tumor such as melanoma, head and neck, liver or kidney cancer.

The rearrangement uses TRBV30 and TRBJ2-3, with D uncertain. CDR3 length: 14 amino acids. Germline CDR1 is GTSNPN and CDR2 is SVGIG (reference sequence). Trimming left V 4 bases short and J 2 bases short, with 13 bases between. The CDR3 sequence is CAWKWPITTDTQYF. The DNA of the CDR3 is TGTGCCTGGAAATGGCCCATTACCACAGATACGCAGTATTTT. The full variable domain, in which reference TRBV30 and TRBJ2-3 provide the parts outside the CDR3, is SQTIHQWPATLVQPVGSPLSLECTVEGTSNPNLYWYRQAAGRGLQLLFYSVGIGQISSEVPQNLSASRPQDRQFILSSKKLLLSDSGFYLCAWKWPITTDTQYFGPGTRLTVL.

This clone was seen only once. CDR3 in DNA: TGCGCCAGCAGCCAAGTGTTTACGCCTCCTTCCTACAATGAGCAGTTCTTC. Protein product: CASSQVFTPPSYNEQFF. The chain employs TRBV4-1 and TRBJ2-1; D remains ambiguous. This CDR3 is 17 amino acids long. V lost 1 base to trimming and J lost 1 base, with 14 bases between them. Germline V lookup: CDR1 MGHRA, CDR2 YSYEKL.

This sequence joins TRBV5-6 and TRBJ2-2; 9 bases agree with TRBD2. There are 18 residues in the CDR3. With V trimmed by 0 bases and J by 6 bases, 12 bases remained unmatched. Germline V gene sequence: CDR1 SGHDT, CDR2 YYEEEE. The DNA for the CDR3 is TGTGCCAGCAGCTTGGCGAGGGCGGCTCTAGCGGGACCCGGGGAGCTGTTTTTT. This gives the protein CASSLARAALAGPGELFF.

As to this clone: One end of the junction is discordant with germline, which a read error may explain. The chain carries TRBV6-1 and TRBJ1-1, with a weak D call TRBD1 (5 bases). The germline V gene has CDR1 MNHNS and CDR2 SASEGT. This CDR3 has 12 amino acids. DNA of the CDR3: TGTGCCAGCAGTCAGGAGGGACCGGGGCCGCGGTTT. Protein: CASSQEGPGPRF.

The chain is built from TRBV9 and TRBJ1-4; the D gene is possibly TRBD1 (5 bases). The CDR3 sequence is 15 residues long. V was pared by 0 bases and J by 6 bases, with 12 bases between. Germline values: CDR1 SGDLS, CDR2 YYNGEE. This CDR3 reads CASSVAGEVDEKLFF. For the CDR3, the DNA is TGTGCCAGCAGCGTAGCGGGGGAAGTAGATGAAAAACTGTTTTTT. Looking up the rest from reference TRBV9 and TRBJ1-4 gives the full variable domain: DSGVTQTPKHLITATGQRVTLRCSPRSGDLSVYWYQQSLDQGLQFLIQYYNGEERAKGNILERFSAQQFPDLHSELNLSSLELGDSALYFCASSVAGEVDEKLFFGSGTQLSVL.